A selection of T cell receptor beta chains follows, all from one sample in a study of T-cell reconstitution after alpha-beta-depleted transplantation in children. TCRdb redid the calling of the PCR reads with MiXCR, one entry per CDR3 protein. The sample holds approximately 500,000 distinct CDR3 sequences, over 9.5% seen once. This material consisted of PBMCs, taken before TCRalphabeta/CD19-depleted stem cell transplant. These receptors came from a child under 10 years old with inherited bone marrow failure, due to receive a stem cell transplant. Each CDR3 is given with its conserved first and last residue. D genes are given only for firm matches. Size is stated for part of the rows, as once, few or many counts, or as a class when the clone is expanded.

-	TRBV6-5	many	12	TRBJ1-1	CASRREYTEAFF	TGTGCCAGCCGCAGGGAGTACACTGAAGCTTTCTTT
TRBD2	TRBV28	-	13	TRBJ2-5	CASSDRGRGTQYF	TGTGCCAGCAGTGACCGGGGGAGGGGGACCCAGTACTTC
-	TRBV5-1	many	15	TRBJ2-1	CASSIGTVSYNEQFF	TGCGCCAGCAGCATCGGGACGGTCTCCTACAATGAGCAGTTCTTC
-	TRBV4-3	many	16	TRBJ2-3	CASSQVVSGFTDTQYF	TGCGCCAGCAGCCAAGTGGTTAGCGGATTCACAGATACGCAGTATTTT
-	TRBV29-1	many	12	TRBJ2-4	CSVRLAKNIQYF	TGCAGCGTTCGGCTAGCCAAAAACATTCAGTACTTC
-	TRBV12-3/TRBV12-4	many	14	TRBJ1-4	CASSLRVGNEKLFF	TGTGCCAGCAGTTTACGAGTAGGGAATGAAAAACTGTTTTTT
-	TRBV28	many	15	TRBJ2-7	CASSLLSSPTYEQYF	TGTGCCAGCAGTTTATTGTCCAGTCCAACCTACGAGCAGTACTTC
TRBD2	TRBV4-1	-	15	TRBJ2-5	CASSFRGGPRETQYF	TGCGCCAGCAGCTTCCGGGGGGGGCCGAGGGAGACCCAGTACTTC
TRBD2	TRBV2	many	15	TRBJ2-1	CATTPRLAGYNEQFF	TGTGCCACTACCCCAAGACTAGCGGGATACAATGAGCAGTTCTTC
-	TRBV24-1	-	18	TRBJ2-2	CATSDFAGRRPSTGELFF	TGTGCCACCAGTGATTTTGCTGGACGGAGGCCCTCCACCGGGGAGCTGTTTTTT
-	TRBV19	many	15	TRBJ1-1	CASSIGDGLNTEAFF	TGTGCCAGTAGTATAGGGGACGGGTTGAACACTGAAGCTTTCTTT